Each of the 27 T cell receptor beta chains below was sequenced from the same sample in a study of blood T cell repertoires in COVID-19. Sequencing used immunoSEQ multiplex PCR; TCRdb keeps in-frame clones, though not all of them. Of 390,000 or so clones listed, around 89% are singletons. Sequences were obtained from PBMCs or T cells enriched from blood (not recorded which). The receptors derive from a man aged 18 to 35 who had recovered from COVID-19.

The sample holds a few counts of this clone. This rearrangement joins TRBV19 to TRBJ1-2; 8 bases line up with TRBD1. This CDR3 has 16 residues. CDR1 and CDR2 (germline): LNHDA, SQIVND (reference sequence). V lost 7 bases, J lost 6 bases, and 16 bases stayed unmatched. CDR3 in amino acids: CASTPQRAGGVNGYTF. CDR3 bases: TGTGCCAGTACCCCCCAAAGGGCAGGGGGCGTAAATGGCTACACCTTC.

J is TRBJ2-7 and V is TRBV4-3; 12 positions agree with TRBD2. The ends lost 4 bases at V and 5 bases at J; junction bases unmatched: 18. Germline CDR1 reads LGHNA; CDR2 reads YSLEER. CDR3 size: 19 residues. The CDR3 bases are TGCGCCAGCAGCCTCCTCACCGGCCTAGCGGGAGGGCCAAGGAACGAGCAGTACTTC. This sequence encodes CASSLLTGLAGGPRNEQYF.

CDR3 amino acids: CASKLQETQYF. In nucleotides, the CDR3 is TGTGCCAGCAAACTACAAGAGACCCAGTACTTC. V gene TRBV2 combines with J gene TRBJ2-5, with D unclear. The germline V gene has CDR1 SNHLY and CDR2 FYNNEI. Between the trimmed V and J ends, which lost 7 bases and 2 bases, there was a span of 5 bases. The CDR3 runs 11 residues. The full variable domain, rest sourced from reference TRBV2 and TRBJ2-5, is EPEVTQTPSHQVTQMGQEVILRCVPISNHLYFYWYRQILGQKVEFLVSFYNNEISEKSEIFDDQFSVERPDGSNFTLKIRSTKLEDSAMYFCASKLQETQYFGPGTRLLVL.

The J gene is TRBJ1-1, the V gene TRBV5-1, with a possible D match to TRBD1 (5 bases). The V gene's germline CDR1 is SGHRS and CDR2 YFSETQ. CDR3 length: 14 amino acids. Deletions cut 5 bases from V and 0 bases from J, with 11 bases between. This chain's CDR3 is CASRTGDLNTEAFF. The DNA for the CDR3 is TGCGCCAGCAGAACAGGAGATTTGAACACTGAAGCTTTCTTT.

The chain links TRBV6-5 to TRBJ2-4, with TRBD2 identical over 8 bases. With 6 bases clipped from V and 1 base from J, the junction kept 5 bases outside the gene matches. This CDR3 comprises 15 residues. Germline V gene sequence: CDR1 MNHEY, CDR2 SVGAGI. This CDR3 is CASRNSGTAKNIQYF. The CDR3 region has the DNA TGTGCCAGCAGGAATAGCGGGACTGCCAAAAACATTCAGTACTTC.

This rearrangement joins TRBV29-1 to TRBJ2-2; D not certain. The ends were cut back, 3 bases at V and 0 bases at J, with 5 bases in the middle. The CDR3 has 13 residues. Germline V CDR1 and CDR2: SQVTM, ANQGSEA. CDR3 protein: CSVDSSNTGELFF. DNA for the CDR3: TGCAGCGTTGACAGTTCGAACACCGGGGAGCTGTTTTTT.

The CDR3 coding sequence is TGTGCCAGCAGTTACGGGGGACTAGCGGAAAATGAGCAGTTCTTC. This codes for CASSYGGLAENEQFF. This rearrangement joins TRBV6-2 or TRBV6-3 to TRBJ2-1; 11 bases fit TRBD2. CDR3 length equals 15 residues. Germline V gene data show CDR1 as MNHEY and CDR2 as SVGEGT. The trim removed 2 bases at V and 7 bases at J, leaving 4 bases unmatched.

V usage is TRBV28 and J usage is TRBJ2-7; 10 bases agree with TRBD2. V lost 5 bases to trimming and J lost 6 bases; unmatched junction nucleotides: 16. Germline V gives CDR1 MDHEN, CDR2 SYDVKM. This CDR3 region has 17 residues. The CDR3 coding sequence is TGTGCCAGCAGTAAGGAAGGACTAGCGGAGCGAAAGGGCGAGCAGTACTTC. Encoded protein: CASSKEGLAERKGEQYF.

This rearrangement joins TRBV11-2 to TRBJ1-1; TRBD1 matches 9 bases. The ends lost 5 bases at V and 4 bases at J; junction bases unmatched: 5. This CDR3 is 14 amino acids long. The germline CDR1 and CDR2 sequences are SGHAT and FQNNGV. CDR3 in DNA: TGTGCCAGCAGCACCGACAGGGGGGTCACTGAAGCTTTCTTT. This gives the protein CASSTDRGVTEAFF.

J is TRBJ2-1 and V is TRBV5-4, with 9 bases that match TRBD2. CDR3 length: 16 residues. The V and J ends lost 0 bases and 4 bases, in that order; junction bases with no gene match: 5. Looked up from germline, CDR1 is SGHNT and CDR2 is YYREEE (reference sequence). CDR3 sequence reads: CASSLVAGGVYNEQFF. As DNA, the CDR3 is TGTGCCAGCAGCTTGGTCGCGGGGGGGGTTTACAATGAGCAGTTCTTC.

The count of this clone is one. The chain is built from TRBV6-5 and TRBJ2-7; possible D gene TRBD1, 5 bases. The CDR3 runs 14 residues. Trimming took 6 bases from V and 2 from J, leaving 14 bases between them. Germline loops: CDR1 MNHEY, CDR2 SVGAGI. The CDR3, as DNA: TGTGCCAGCAGCCGGACATTAACGGCCTACGAGCAGTACTTC. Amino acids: CASSRTLTAYEQYF.

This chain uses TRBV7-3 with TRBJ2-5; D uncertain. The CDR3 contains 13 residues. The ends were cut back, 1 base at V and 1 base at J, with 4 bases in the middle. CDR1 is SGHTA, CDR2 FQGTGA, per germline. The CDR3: CASSLSRQETQYF. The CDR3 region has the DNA TGTGCCAGCAGCTTAAGTCGCCAAGAGACCCAGTACTTC.

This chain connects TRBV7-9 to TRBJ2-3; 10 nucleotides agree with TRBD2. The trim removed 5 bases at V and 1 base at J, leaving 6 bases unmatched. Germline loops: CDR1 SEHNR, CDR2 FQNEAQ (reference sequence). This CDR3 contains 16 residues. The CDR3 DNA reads TGTGCCAGCAGCGCTGGGACTAGCGCCGGCACAGATACGCAGTATTTT. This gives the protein CASSAGTSAGTDTQYF.

The CDR3 here is CSVEGGSGQPQHF. CDR3 DNA sequence: TGCAGCGTTGAAGGGGGCTCGGGTCAGCCCCAGCATTTT. The rearrangement links TRBV29-1 to TRBJ1-5; D is possibly TRBD1 (5 bases). The CDR3 runs to 13 residues. V was cut by 1 base and J by 6 bases, with 10 bases left in between. In germline, CDR1 is SQVTM, CDR2 ANQGSEA. The variable domain in full, with the rest retrieved from reference TRBV29-1 and TRBJ1-5, is SAVISQKPSRDICQRGTSLTIQCQVDSQVTMMFWYRQQPGQSLTLIATANQGSEATYESGFVIDKFPISRPNLTFSTLTVSNMSPEDSSIYLCSVEGGSGQPQHFGDGTRLSIL.

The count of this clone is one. As DNA, the CDR3 is TGTGCCAGCAGTTCGGGATACACAGATACGCAGTATTTT. This codes for CASSSGYTDTQYF. This rearrangement joins TRBV12-3 or TRBV12-4 to TRBJ2-3, with D perhaps TRBD2 (5 bases). With 4 bases removed from V and 2 bases from J, the gap between germline ends came to 7 bases. This CDR3 contains 13 residues.

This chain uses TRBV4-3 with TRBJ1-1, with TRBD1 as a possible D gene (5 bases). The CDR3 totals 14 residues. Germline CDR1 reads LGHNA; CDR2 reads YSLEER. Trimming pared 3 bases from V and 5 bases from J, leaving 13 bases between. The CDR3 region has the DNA TGCGCCAGCAGCCAGGGCAGGGCGTCGACTGAAGCTTTCTTT. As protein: CASSQGRASTEAFF.

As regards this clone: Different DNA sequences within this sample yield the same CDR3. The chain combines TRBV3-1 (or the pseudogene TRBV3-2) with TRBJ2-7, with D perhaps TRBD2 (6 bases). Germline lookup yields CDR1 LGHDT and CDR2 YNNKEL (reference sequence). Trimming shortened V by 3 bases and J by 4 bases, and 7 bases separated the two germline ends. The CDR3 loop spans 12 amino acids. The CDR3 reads CASSQGGYEQYF. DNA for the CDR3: TGTGCCAGCAGCCAGGGAGGATACGAGCAGTACTTC.

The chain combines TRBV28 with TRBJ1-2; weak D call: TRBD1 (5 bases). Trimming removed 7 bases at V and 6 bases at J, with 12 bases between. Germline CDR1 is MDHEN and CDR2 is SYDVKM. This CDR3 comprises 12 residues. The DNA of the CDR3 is TGTGCCAGCACGGAGGGGCCCCATGGCTACACCTTC. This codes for CASTEGPHGYTF.

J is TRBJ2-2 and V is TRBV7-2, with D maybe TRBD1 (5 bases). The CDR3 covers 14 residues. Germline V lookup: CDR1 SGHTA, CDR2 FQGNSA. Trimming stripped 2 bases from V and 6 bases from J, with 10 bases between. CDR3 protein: CASSLQGVAGELFF. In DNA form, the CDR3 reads TGTGCCAGCAGCTTACAAGGGGTTGCCGGGGAGCTGTTTTTT.

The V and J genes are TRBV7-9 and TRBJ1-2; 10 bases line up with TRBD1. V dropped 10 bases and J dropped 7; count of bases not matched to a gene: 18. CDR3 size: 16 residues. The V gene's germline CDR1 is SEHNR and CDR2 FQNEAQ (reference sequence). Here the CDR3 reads CATNYRDRGNMAGYTF. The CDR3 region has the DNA TGTGCCACCAACTACCGGGACAGGGGAAATATGGCTGGCTACACCTTC.

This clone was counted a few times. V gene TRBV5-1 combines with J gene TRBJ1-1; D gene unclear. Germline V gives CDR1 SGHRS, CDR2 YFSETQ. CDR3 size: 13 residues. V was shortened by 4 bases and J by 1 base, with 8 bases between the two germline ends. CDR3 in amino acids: CASSAGTNTEAFF. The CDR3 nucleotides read TGCGCCAGCAGCGCGGGTACGAACACTGAAGCTTTCTTT.

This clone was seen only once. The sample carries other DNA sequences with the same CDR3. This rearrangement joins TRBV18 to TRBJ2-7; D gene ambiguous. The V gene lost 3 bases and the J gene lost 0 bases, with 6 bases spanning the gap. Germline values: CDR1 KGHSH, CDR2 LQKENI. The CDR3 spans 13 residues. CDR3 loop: CASSPASSYEQYF. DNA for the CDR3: TGTGCCAGCTCACCGGCTAGCTCCTACGAGCAGTACTTC.

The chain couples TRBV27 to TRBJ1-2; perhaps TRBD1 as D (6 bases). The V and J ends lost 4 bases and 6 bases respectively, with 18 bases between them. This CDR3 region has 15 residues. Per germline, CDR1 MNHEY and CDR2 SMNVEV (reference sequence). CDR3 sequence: CASSSVGQTGDGYTF. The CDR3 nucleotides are TGTGCCAGCAGTTCAGTCGGACAGACAGGTGATGGCTACACCTTC.

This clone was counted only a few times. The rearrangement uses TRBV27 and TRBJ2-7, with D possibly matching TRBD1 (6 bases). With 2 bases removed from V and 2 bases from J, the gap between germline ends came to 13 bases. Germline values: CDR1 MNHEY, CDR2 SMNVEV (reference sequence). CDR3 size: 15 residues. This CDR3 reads CASSLAKGGPYEQYF. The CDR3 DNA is TGTGCCAGCAGTTTAGCAAAAGGGGGTCCCTACGAGCAGTACTTC.

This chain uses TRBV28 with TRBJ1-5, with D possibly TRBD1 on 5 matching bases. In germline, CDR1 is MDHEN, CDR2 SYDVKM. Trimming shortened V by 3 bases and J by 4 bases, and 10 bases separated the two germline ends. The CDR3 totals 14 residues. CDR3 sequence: CASSLVQDNQPQHF. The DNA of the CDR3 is TGTGCCAGCAGTTTGGTACAGGATAATCAGCCCCAGCATTTT.

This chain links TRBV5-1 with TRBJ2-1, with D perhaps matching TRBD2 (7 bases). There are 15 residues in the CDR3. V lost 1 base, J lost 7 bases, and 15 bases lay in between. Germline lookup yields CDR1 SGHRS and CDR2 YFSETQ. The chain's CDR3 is CASSLITGGWNEQFF. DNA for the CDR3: TGCGCCAGCAGCTTGATAACGGGGGGCTGGAATGAGCAGTTCTTC.

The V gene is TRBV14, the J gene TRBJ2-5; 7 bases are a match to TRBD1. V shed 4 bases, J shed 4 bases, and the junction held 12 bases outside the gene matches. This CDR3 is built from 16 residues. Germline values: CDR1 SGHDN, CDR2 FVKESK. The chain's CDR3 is CASSPIFWTGGETQYF. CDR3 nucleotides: TGTGCCAGCAGCCCGATCTTTTGGACAGGAGGAGAGACCCAGTACTTC.